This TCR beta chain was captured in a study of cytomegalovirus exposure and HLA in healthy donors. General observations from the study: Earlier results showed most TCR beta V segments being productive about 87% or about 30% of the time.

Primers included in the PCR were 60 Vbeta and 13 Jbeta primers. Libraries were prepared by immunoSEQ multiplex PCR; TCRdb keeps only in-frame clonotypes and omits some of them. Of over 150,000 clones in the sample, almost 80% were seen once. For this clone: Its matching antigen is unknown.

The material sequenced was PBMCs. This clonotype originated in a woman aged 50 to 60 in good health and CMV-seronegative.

In nucleotides, the CDR3 is TGTGCCAGCAGGCCCCATCCGGGACAGGGCTCTTGGTTTGATGGCTACACCTTC. It is translated as CASRPHPGQGSWFDGYTF. V is TRBV7-9 and J is TRBJ1-2; 9 nucleotides agree with TRBD1. The junction had 20 bases not matched to a gene; V was cut back by 6 bases and J by 6 bases. This CDR3 spans 18 amino acids. CDR1 and CDR2 (germline): SEHNR, FQNEAQ (reference sequence).